These 32 T cell receptor beta chains were sequenced from one sample in a study of Ad26.COV2.S vaccination and SARS-CoV-2 variants. As to treatment: roughly 18 received Ad26.COV2.S at low or high dose, single or two shots; several received placebo; per-sample allocation not given. Samples analyzed were those drawn on day 63 after the first vaccine or placebo injection. Method: immunoSEQ multiplex PCR; TCRdb's copy keeps in-frame clones and lacks some. The data show about 350,000 clones, with 80% to 90% seen just once and roughly 10% held by the top ten. Specimen: peripheral blood, collected in a trial of Ad26.COV2.S vaccine versus placebo. These TCRs come from a person between 18 and 65 years old who received the Ad26.COV2.S COVID-19 vaccine or a placebo.

V gene TRBV28 combines with J gene TRBJ1-5, with 7 bases fitting TRBD1. V dropped 4 bases and J dropped 7; count of bases not matched to a gene: 13. The CDR3 covers 16 residues. Germline V CDR1 and CDR2: MDHEN, SYDVKM. The CDR3 coding sequence is TGTGCCAGCAGTTGGGCCCTTACAGGGGAGTGGCAGCCCCAGCATTTT. Its translation is CASSWALTGEWQPQHF. The full variable domain, rest sourced from reference TRBV28 and TRBJ1-5, is DVKVTQSSRYLVKRTGEKVFLECVQDMDHENMFWYRQDPGLGLRLIYFSYDVKMKEKGDIPEGYSVSREKKERFSLILESASTNQTSMYLCASSWALTGEWQPQHFGDGTRLSIL.

The chain uses TRBV4-3 and TRBJ2-6, with D maybe TRBD1 (5 bases). Looked up from germline, CDR1 is LGHNA and CDR2 is YSLEER. The V end was cut by 0 bases, the J end by 0 bases, with 6 bases between. The CDR3 is made up of 16 amino acids. The CDR3, as DNA: TGCGCCAGCAGCCAAGACAGGGACTCTGGGGCCAACGTCCTGACTTTC. Its translation: CASSQDRDSGANVLTF.

This chain uses TRBV5-6 with TRBJ2-7; weak D call: TRBD1 (6 bases). The V and J ends lost 6 bases and 6 bases respectively, with 16 bases between them. The CDR3 is made up of 13 amino acids. The germline V gene has CDR1 SGHDT and CDR2 YYEEEE. CDR3 sequence: CASTSQGISEQYF. The CDR3 bases are TGTGCCAGCACCTCCCAGGGGATATCCGAGCAGTACTTC.

This clone was seen a single time. The chain uses TRBV28 and TRBJ2-6; 8 bases are shared with TRBD1. The V segment lost 6 bases and the J segment 1 base; nucleotides outside the gene matches: 11. CDR1 is MDHEN, CDR2 SYDVKM, per germline. This CDR3 has 18 residues. For the CDR3, the DNA is TGTGCCAGCAGCGGAAGGGCAGGGGGCAGGTCTGGGGCCAACGTCCTGACTTTC. This gives the protein CASSGRAGGRSGANVLTF.

This chain connects TRBV4-1 to TRBJ2-1, with TRBD2 matching over 7 bases. The CDR3 consists of 15 residues. The germline CDR1 and CDR2 sequences are MGHRA and YSYEKL. With V trimmed by 6 bases and J by 2 bases, 7 bases remained unmatched. CDR3 amino acids: CASSEPSGAYNEQFF. Here the CDR3 DNA reads TGCGCCAGCAGTGAACCTAGCGGAGCCTACAATGAGCAGTTCTTC.

The chain recombines TRBV5-6 with TRBJ2-1, with TRBD2 identical over 10 bases. The CDR3 is 14 residues long. Trimming took 2 bases from V and 7 from J; bases not matched to a gene: 3. Germline lookup yields CDR1 SGHDT and CDR2 YYEEEE. The CDR3: CASSFLAGANEQFF. Here the CDR3 DNA reads TGTGCCAGCAGCTTCCTAGCGGGGGCAAATGAGCAGTTCTTC.

The chain employs TRBV7-3 and TRBJ2-2; D gene ambiguous. Trimming removed 1 base from V and 0 bases from J, with 3 bases in between. This CDR3 contains 14 residues. From germline, CDR1 is SGHTA and CDR2 FQGTGA. The DNA of the CDR3 is TGTGCCAGCAGCTTAATGTCGAACACCGGGGAGCTGTTTTTT. The encoded protein is CASSLMSNTGELFF.

The V and J genes are TRBV9 and TRBJ1-4; 10 bases fit TRBD1. The CDR3 totals 16 residues. Germline V gene lookup returns CDR1 SGDLS and CDR2 YYNGEE. Losses at the gene ends were 5 bases for V and 6 bases for J; bases not matched to a gene: 10. The CDR3 spells CASSLTPGTGDEKLFF. The CDR3 DNA reads as TGTGCCAGCAGTCTAACCCCCGGGACAGGGGATGAAAAACTGTTTTTT.

This chain uses TRBV11-2 with TRBJ2-7, with 9 bases matching TRBD1. V shed 5 bases and J 5 bases; nucleotides not matched to a gene: 7. The germline V gene encodes CDR1 SGHAT and CDR2 FQNNGV. The CDR3 runs to 14 residues. CDR3 DNA sequence: TGTGCCAGCAGCCCCGGGACAGGGCCCGACGAGCAGTACTTC. Its protein product is CASSPGTGPDEQYF.

Details on this clone: A read error is possible here, since a much larger clone lies one base away. V usage is TRBV12-3 or TRBV12-4 and J usage is TRBJ1-1, with 8 bases that match TRBD1. V gave up 7 bases and J gave up 4 bases; unmatched junction bases: 5. The CDR3 covers 13 residues. CDR3 bases: TGTGCCAGCACCCCGGACAGGGCCACTGAAGCTTTCTTT. Its translation is CASTPDRATEAFF.

Concerning this clone itself: The junction differs from germline at one of its ends, possibly a read error. The chain is built from TRBV28 and TRBJ2-5; no clear D. Germline V lookup: CDR1 MDHEN, CDR2 SYDVKM. CDR3 length: 11 residues. The CDR3, as DNA: TGTGCCAGCAGTTTTATGGCTAGTTTTCACTTC. Protein sequence: CASSFMASFHF.

V gene TRBV28 combines with J gene TRBJ2-4; weak D call: TRBD1 (6 bases). CDR3 length equals 14 residues. The V end lost 4 bases, the J end lost 6 bases, and 13 bases lay between the germline ends. Per germline, CDR1 MDHEN and CDR2 SYDVKM. CDR3 sequence: CASSSSGRGNIQYF. CDR3 DNA: TGTGCCAGCAGTTCCTCGGGCAGGGGAAACATTCAGTACTTC.

By share of the sample, this clone is medium-sized. The chain combines TRBV28 with TRBJ1-2, with 7 positions matching TRBD1. In germline, CDR1 is MDHEN, CDR2 SYDVKM. There are 15 residues in the CDR3. J lost 7 bases, V lost 5 bases, and 13 bases had no gene match. This chain's CDR3 is CASSTGTAVISGYTF. The CDR3 nucleotides are TGTGCCAGCAGTACCGGGACAGCGGTGATTAGTGGCTACACCTTC.

The CDR3 sequence: CASSLGRTQYF. The CDR3 coding sequence is TGTGCCAGCAGCTTAGGGAGAACCCAGTACTTC. J is TRBJ2-5 and V is TRBV11-2; D gene ambiguous. The CDR3 is 11 amino acids. With 1 base removed from V and 8 bases from J, the gap between germline ends came to 5 bases. Germline lookup yields CDR1 SGHAT and CDR2 FQNNGV.

V is TRBV10-3 and J is TRBJ2-3; tentative D call: TRBD1 (5 bases). The V end lost 7 bases, the J end lost 0 bases, and 17 bases lay between the germline ends. Germline V gene sequence: CDR1 ENHRY, CDR2 SYGVKD. The CDR3 extends over 16 amino acids. CDR3 bases: TGTGCCATCAAAGAAGGGGCGGCTTCTAGCACAGATACGCAGTATTTT. This encodes CAIKEGAASSTDTQYF.

This chain connects TRBV7-6 to TRBJ2-7; TRBD2 agrees at 9 bases. The CDR3 length is 20 residues. Germline CDR1 reads SGHVS; CDR2 reads FNYEAQ. The V segment lost 2 bases and the J segment 0 bases; nucleotides outside the gene matches: 17. The CDR3, as DNA: TGTGCCAGCAGCTTAAGAAGGCCGGTAGCGGGAGCTCGGGGCTCCTACGAGCAGTACTTC. This codes for CASSLRRPVAGARGSYEQYF.

The V gene is TRBV24-1, the J gene TRBJ2-5; 10 bases match TRBD2. CDR1 KGHDR and CDR2 SFDVKD come from the germline V gene. J lost 2 bases, V lost 11 bases, and 13 bases had no gene match. The CDR3 sequence is 16 residues long. The CDR3 is CAISEAAGGSQETQYF. In DNA, the CDR3 is TGTGCCATCTCCGAGGCAGCGGGGGGGTCGCAAGAGACCCAGTACTTC.

This rearrangement joins TRBV19 to TRBJ2-7; 7 nucleotides align to TRBD2. Trimming took 5 bases from V and 6 from J; bases not matched to a gene: 7. The CDR3 sequence is 13 residues long. Per the germline V gene, CDR1 is LNHDA and CDR2 is SQIVND (reference sequence). For the CDR3, the DNA is TGTGCCAGTAGTCCCAGCGGGGCGGTCGAGCAGTACTTC. It translates to CASSPSGAVEQYF.

The chain uses TRBV5-1 and TRBJ2-3, with 9 bases aligning to TRBD2. V lost 4 bases and J lost 2; bases outside the gene matches: 5. CDR3 size: 15 residues. Per the germline V gene, CDR1 is SGHRS and CDR2 is YFSETQ. The CDR3 sequence: CASSVAGAVTDTQYF. Here the CDR3 DNA reads TGCGCCAGCAGCGTAGCGGGGGCGGTCACAGATACGCAGTATTTT. The full variable domain, completed using reference TRBV5-1 and TRBJ2-3, is KAGVTQTPRYLIKTRGQQVTLSCSPISGHRSVSWYQQTPGQGLQFLFEYFSETQRNKGNFPGRFSGRQFSNSRSEMNVSTLELGDSALYLCASSVAGAVTDTQYFGPGTRLTVL.

The chain joins TRBV7-2 to TRBJ2-7; D may be TRBD1 (5 bases). The V gene lost 2 bases and the J gene lost 0 bases, with 11 bases spanning the gap. Germline V gives CDR1 SGHTA, CDR2 FQGNSA. The CDR3 is 15 amino acids. This chain's CDR3 is CASSLSQGFSYEQYF. The CDR3 DNA follows: TGTGCCAGCAGCTTAAGTCAGGGATTCTCCTACGAGCAGTACTTC.

This sequence joins TRBV3-1 (or the pseudogene TRBV3-2) and TRBJ1-4; D gene unclear. The CDR3 is made up of 13 amino acids. The ends were cut back, 0 bases at V and 10 bases at J, with 9 bases in the middle. Looked up from germline, CDR1 is LGHDT and CDR2 is YNNKEL (reference sequence). CDR3 nucleotides: TGTGCCAGCAGCCAAGATCGGGTGGGAAAACTGTTTTTT. Amino acids: CASSQDRVGKLFF.

This clone occurred a few times. Other DNA sequences from this sample encode an identical CDR3 as well. The rearrangement joins TRBV27 to TRBJ1-5, with 10 nucleotides matching TRBD1. Germline V gives CDR1 MNHEY, CDR2 SMNVEV (reference sequence). This CDR3 comprises 15 residues. The V gene end was trimmed by 5 bases and the J gene end by 2 bases; junction bases not matched to a gene: 3. The CDR3 loop reads CASSAGTGGNQPQHF. DNA for the CDR3: TGTGCCAGCAGTGCCGGGACAGGGGGCAATCAGCCCCAGCATTTT.

About this clone: Compared with germline, one end of the junction differs, possibly owing to a read error. The rearrangement joins TRBV6-1 to TRBJ1-2; D gene unclear. CDR3 length equals 14 residues. CDR1 is MNHNS and CDR2 is SASEGT in the germline V gene. CDR3 in amino acids: CASSQAGQRTGYTF. DNA of the CDR3: TGTGCCAGCAGTCAAGCCGGTCAACGAACGGGCTACACCTTC.

The CDR3 nucleotides are TGTGCCAGCAGCCCGTACAAGGCGGAGAGTGGAGAGACCCAGTACTTC. Amino acid sequence: CASSPYKAESGETQYF. This chain links TRBV7-2 with TRBJ2-5; D is ambiguous. Per germline, CDR1 SGHTA and CDR2 FQGNSA. There are 16 residues in the CDR3. V lost 5 bases to trimming and J lost 4 bases, with 20 bases between them.

The CDR3 here is CASSAPTAGQGRHNEQFF. The CDR3 DNA follows: TGTGCCAGCAGCGCCCCCACCGCCGGACAGGGGAGACACAATGAGCAGTTCTTC. The genes are TRBV9 and TRBJ2-1; 9 nucleotides agree with TRBD1. Germline CDR1 is SGDLS and CDR2 is YYNGEE. V gave up 3 bases and J gave up 5 bases; unmatched junction bases: 15. The CDR3 is 18 residues long. Filled out from reference TRBV9 and TRBJ2-1, the complete variable domain reads DSGVTQTPKHLITATGQRVTLRCSPRSGDLSVYWYQQSLDQGLQFLIQYYNGEERAKGNILERFSAQQFPDLHSELNLSSLELGDSALYFCASSAPTAGQGRHNEQFFGPGTRLTVL.

The chain has TRBV6-6 and TRBJ2-7; 8 positions agree with TRBD2. The trim removed 7 bases at V and 6 bases at J, leaving 17 bases unmatched. The CDR3 covers 16 residues. In germline, CDR1 is MNHNY, CDR2 SVGAGI (reference sequence). The CDR3 reads CASNYRGQAGTSEQYF. CDR3 in DNA: TGTGCCAGCAACTATAGGGGCCAAGCCGGGACTAGCGAGCAGTACTTC.

The rearrangement joins TRBV4-3 to TRBJ1-2; tentative D call: TRBD1 (6 bases). The germline CDR1 and CDR2 sequences are LGHNA and YSLEER. The CDR3 totals 15 residues. With 4 bases removed from V and 2 bases from J, the gap between germline ends came to 14 bases. CDR3 in DNA: TGCGCCAGCAGCCGCATCACAGGGCCCAACTATGGCTACACCTTC. Translated: CASSRITGPNYGYTF.

This clone was seen a handful of times. V gene TRBV4-2 combines with J gene TRBJ1-1; 8 nucleotides align to TRBD1. CDR1 and CDR2 from the germline V gene are LGHNA and YNFKEQ. This CDR3 contains 15 residues. The V segment lost 0 bases and the J segment 4 bases; nucleotides outside the gene matches: 4. In nucleotides, the CDR3 is TGTGCCAGCAGCCAAGAGGACAGGGTTGGCACTGAAGCTTTCTTT. Amino acids: CASSQEDRVGTEAFF.

As for this clone: The same CDR3 also results from other DNA sequences found in this sample. The rearrangement links TRBV12-3 or TRBV12-4 to TRBJ2-1; tentatively, D is TRBD2 (6 bases). The ends were cut back, 5 bases at V and 7 bases at J, with 9 bases in the middle. CDR3 length: 12 residues. The chain's CDR3 is CASSLGGNEQFF. CDR3 coding DNA: TGTGCCAGCAGTCTGGGGGGAAATGAGCAGTTCTTC.

The V gene is TRBV5-4, the J gene TRBJ2-3; TRBD1 matches at 12 bases. Germline assignment: CDR1 SGHNT and CDR2 YYREEE (reference sequence). This CDR3 is 15 amino acids long. The J segment lost 7 bases and the V segment lost 2 bases, leaving 5 bases of the junction unmatched. Written as DNA, the CDR3 is TGTGCCAGCAGCTTAGGGACAGGGGGCATGAATACGCAGTATTTT. Translation: CASSLGTGGMNTQYF.

This chain uses TRBV4-2 with TRBJ2-1; the match to TRBD2 covers 12 bases. Germline loops: CDR1 LGHNA, CDR2 YNFKEQ. V lost 3 bases, J lost 8 bases, and 5 bases stayed unmatched. This CDR3 comprises 15 residues. DNA of the CDR3: TGTGCCAGCAGCCACACTAGCGGGGGGCTGGATGAGCAGTTCTTC. Its translation: CASSHTSGGLDEQFF.

This chain joins TRBV4-3 and TRBJ1-1, with a tentative D call TRBD1 (5 bases). Trimming stripped 3 bases from V and 1 base from J, with 12 bases between. This CDR3 contains 15 residues. Germline assignment: CDR1 LGHNA and CDR2 YSLEER. The DNA for the CDR3 is TGCGCCAGCAGCCATGACAGACAGCGGAACACTGAAGCTTTCTTT. Its translation: CASSHDRQRNTEAFF.